This T cell receptor beta chain stems from a study of chemoradiotherapy in HPV16-positive cancers. Study-level findings and limits: Functional assays defining HPV-specific T cells used only a couple of HPV16-positive patients. Candidate HPV-specific clones and E7-related TCR motifs grew in tumor during treatment. Better recurrence-free survival went with HPV-responsive T-cell expansion in HPV16-positive patients.

The ends were cut back, 0 bases at V and 5 bases at J, with 10 bases in the middle. The CDR3 spans 13 residues. The germline CDR1 and CDR2 sequences are SQVTM and ANQGSEA. Here immunoSEQ multiplex PCR was the method, and the copy in TCRdb shows in-frame clones only, minus some. The table includes 9,500 to 15,000 clones, 88% detected once. As regards this clone: Its antigen remains unidentified.

The sample was blood, taken from a patient who underwent chemoradiotherapy. The chain carries TRBV29-1 and TRBJ1-2; no firm D call. This clonotype originated in a human donor with HPV-associated anogenital cancer. The CDR3 DNA sequence: TGCAGCGTTGAAGACAGCTCAGCGTATGGCTACACCTTC. As protein: CSVEDSSAYGYTF.